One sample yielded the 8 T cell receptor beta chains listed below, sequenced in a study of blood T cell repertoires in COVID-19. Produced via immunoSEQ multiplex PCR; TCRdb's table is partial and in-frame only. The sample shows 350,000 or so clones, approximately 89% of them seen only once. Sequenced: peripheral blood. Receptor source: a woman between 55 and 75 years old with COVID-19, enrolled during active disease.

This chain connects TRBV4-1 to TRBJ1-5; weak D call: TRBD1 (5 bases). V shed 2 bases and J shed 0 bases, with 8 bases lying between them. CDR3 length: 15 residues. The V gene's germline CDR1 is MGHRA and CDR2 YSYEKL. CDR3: CASSQLDSSNQPQHF. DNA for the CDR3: TGCGCCAGCAGCCAACTAGACAGTAGCAATCAGCCCCAGCATTTT.

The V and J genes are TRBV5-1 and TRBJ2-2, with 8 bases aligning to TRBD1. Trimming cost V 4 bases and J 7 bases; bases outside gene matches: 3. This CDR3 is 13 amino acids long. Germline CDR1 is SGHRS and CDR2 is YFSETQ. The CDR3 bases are TGCGCCAGCAGCAACAGGGGGTACGGGGAGCTGTTTTTT. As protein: CASSNRGYGELFF.

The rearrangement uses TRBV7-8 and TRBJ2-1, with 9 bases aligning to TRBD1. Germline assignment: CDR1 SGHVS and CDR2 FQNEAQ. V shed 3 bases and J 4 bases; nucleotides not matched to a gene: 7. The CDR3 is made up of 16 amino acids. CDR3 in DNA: TGTGCCAGCAGCTTGATACAGGGGGCGGCGTACAATGAGCAGTTCTTC. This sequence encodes CASSLIQGAAYNEQFF. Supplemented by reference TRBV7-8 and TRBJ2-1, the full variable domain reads GAGVSQSPRYKVAKRGQDVALRCDPISGHVSLFWYQQALGQGPEFLTYFQNEAQLDKSGLPSDRFFAERPEGSVSTLKIQRTQQEDSAVYLCASSLIQGAAYNEQFFGPGTRLTVL.

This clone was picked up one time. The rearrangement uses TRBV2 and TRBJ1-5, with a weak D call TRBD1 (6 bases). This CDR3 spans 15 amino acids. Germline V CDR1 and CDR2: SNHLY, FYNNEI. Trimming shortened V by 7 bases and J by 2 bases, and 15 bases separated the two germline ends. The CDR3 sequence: CASTGQGRGNQPQHF. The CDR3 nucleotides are TGTGCCAGCACGGGGCAGGGGAGAGGCAATCAGCCCCAGCATTTT.

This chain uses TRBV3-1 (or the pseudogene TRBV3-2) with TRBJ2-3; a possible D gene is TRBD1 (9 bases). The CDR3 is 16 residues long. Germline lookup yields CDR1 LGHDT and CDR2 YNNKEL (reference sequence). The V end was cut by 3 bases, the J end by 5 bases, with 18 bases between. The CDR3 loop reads CASSHRGGQGGDTQYF. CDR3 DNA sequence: TGTGCCAGCAGCCACCGGGGGGGACAGGGTGGAGATACGCAGTATTTT.

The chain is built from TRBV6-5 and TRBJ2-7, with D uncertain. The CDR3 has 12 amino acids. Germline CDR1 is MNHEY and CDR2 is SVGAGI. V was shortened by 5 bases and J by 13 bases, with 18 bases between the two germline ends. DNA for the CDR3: TGTGCCAGCAGTCCCTCCCCCGCCATCTATTACTTC. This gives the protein CASSPSPAIYYF.

CDR3 nucleotide sequence: TGTGCCACCGTGGACAGGGGAATGTATCAGCCCCAGCATTTT. Protein product: CATVDRGMYQPQHF. This chain connects TRBV6-6 to TRBJ1-5; 9 bases align to TRBD1. The CDR3 has 14 residues. V trimming: 10 bases; J trimming: 5 bases; junction bases outside the gene matches: 9. Looked up from germline, CDR1 is MNHNY and CDR2 is SVGAGI (reference sequence).

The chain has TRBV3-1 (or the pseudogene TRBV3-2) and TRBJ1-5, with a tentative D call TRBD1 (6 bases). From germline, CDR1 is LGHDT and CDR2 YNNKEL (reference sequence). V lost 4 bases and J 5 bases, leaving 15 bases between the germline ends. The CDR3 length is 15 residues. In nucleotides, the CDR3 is TGTGCCAGCAGCCGAGCAGGGGCATCGGATCAGCCCCAGCATTTT. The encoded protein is CASSRAGASDQPQHF.